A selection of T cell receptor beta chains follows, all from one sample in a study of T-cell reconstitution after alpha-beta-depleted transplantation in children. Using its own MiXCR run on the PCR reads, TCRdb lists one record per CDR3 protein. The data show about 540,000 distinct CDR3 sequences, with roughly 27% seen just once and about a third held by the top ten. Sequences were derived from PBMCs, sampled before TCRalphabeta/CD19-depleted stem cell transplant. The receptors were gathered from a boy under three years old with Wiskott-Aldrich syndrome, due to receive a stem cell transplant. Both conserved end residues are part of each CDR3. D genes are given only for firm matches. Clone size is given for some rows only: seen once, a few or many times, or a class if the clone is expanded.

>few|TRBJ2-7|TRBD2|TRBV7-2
TGTGCCAGCAGCCCCCGGGTAGGCGGGAGGAATTACGAGCAGTACTTC
CASSPRVGGRNYEQYF
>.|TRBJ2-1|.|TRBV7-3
TGTGCCAGCAGCTCGCGAGCTAGCTCCGGACCCAATGAGCAGTTCTTC
CASSSRASSGPNEQFF
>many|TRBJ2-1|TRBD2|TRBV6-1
TGTGCCAGCAGACATAGCGGGAGGGCCAACAATGAGCAGTTCTTC
CASRHSGRANNEQFF
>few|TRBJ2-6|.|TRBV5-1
TGCGCCAGCAGCTTGGGGACGTCGGGGGCCAACGTCCTGACTTTC
CASSLGTSGANVLTF
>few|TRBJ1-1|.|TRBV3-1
TGTGCCAGCAGCCGTCAGACCGTGAACACTGAAGCTTTCTTT
CASSRQTVNTEAFF
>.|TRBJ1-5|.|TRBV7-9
TGTGCCAGCAGCTTCGTCCAGATAGAAAATAGCAATCAGCCCCAGCATTTT
CASSFVQIENSNQPQHF
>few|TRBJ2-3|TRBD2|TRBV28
TGTGCCAGCAGTTTTGGTTGGCTAGCGGGAGGGCCTTACTCTAGCACAGATACGCAGTATTTT
CASSFGWLAGGPYSSTDTQYF
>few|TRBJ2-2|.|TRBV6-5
TGTGCCAGCAGTTACTCGAAGGCCCCGAACACCGGGGAGCTGTTTTTT
CASSYSKAPNTGELFF
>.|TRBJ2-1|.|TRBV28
TGTGCCAGCAGGGGGGCCCGTAGCTCCTACAATGAGCAGTTCTTC
CASRGARSSYNEQFF
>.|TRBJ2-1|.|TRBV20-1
TGCAGTGCTAAAAGCGGCCCCGCCTACAATGAGCAGTTCTTC
CSAKSGPAYNEQFF
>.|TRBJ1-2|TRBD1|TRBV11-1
TGTGCCAGCAGCCGACAGGGGAGCTATGGCTACACCTTC
CASSRQGSYGYTF
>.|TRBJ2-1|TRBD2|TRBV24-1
TGTGCCACCAGTGATACCAGGACTAGCGGGAGGCCCTACAATGAGCAGTTCTTC
CATSDTRTSGRPYNEQFF
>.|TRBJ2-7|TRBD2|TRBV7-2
TGTGCCAGCGGTCGACTAGCGGGAGCGACCTACGAGCAGTACTTC
CASGRLAGATYEQYF
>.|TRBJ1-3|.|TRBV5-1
TGCGCCAGCAGCCTTGCCACGGGGGACACCATATATTTT
CASSLATGDTIYF
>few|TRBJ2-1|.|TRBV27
TGTGCCAGCAGTATTGGGGGAACTGAGCAGTTCTTC
CASSIGGTEQFF
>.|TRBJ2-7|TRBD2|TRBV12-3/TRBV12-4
TGTGCCAGCAGGAATGGACTAGCGGGAGGCTACGAGCAGTACTTC
CASRNGLAGGYEQYF
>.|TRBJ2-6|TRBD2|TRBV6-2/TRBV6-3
TGTGCCAGCACCGGACTAGCGGGAGTCCCCGGGGCCAACGTCCTGACTTTC
CASTGLAGVPGANVLTF
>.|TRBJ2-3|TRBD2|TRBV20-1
TGCAGTGCCCCTTTTATAGCGGGAGGAGATACGCAGTATTTT
CSAPFIAGGDTQYF